The 6 T cell receptor beta chains below all came from one sample that was sequenced in a study of blood T cell repertoires in COVID-19. Sequencing used immunoSEQ multiplex PCR; TCRdb keeps in-frame clones, though not all of them. The sample lists 470,000 or so clones, roughly 87% occurring once. The specimen sequenced was PBMCs or T cells enriched from blood (not recorded which). These receptors were collected from a woman aged 18-29 years with acute COVID-19.

The genes are TRBV4-1 and TRBJ1-5; D remains unclear. The CDR3 length is 17 residues. CDR1 and CDR2 from the germline V gene are MGHRA and YSYEKL. V lost 0 bases to trimming and J lost 3 bases, with 15 bases between them. The CDR3 spells CASSQDFEGSFNQPQHF. The DNA of the CDR3 is TGCGCCAGCAGCCAAGATTTCGAGGGTTCGTTCAATCAGCCCCAGCATTTT.

The chain carries TRBV25-1 and TRBJ1-4; D is uncertain. V gave up 3 bases and J gave up 6 bases, with 5 bases separating them. This CDR3 comprises 12 residues. CDR1 and CDR2 (germline): MGHDK, SYGVNS. The CDR3 protein is CASSDHYEKLFF. The CDR3 DNA sequence: TGTGCCAGCAGTGACCATTATGAAAAACTGTTTTTT. The full variable domain, in which reference TRBV25-1 and TRBJ1-4 provide the parts outside the CDR3, is EADIYQTPRYLVIGTGKKITLECSQTMGHDKMYWYQQDPGMELHLIHYSYGVNSTEKGDLSSESTVSRIRTEHFPLTLESARPSHTSQYLCASSDHYEKLFFGSGTQLSVL.

This rearrangement joins TRBV7-3 to TRBJ2-3; D remains ambiguous. CDR1 is SGHTA, CDR2 FQGTGA, per germline. CDR3 length equals 14 residues. The V end was cut by 5 bases, the J end by 1 base, with 10 bases between. CDR3 nucleotides: TGTGCCAGCAGCCTTTTCGGAGGCACAGATACGCAGTATTTT. This translates into CASSLFGGTDTQYF. Looking up the rest from reference TRBV7-3 and TRBJ2-3 gives the full variable domain: GAGVSQTPSNKVTEKGKYVELRCDPISGHTALYWYRQSLGQGPEFLIYFQGTGAADDSGLPNDRFFAVRPEGSVSTLKIQRTERGDSAVYLCASSLFGGTDTQYFGPGTRLTVL.

The J gene is TRBJ2-3, the V gene TRBV4-3; TRBD2 aligns across 7 bases. Germline V gene data show CDR1 as LGHNA and CDR2 as YSLEER. The CDR3 runs 18 residues. V gave up 1 base and J gave up 2 bases; unmatched junction bases: 12. The CDR3 loop reads CASSQVAGAGVNTDTQYF. The DNA of the CDR3 is TGCGCCAGCAGCCAAGTAGCTGGGGCGGGAGTGAACACAGATACGCAGTATTTT.

Concerning this clone itself: At the DNA level, this CDR3 is encoded by other sequences in the same sample as well. V is TRBV28 and J is TRBJ1-5; 8 nucleotides align to TRBD1. The length of the CDR3 is 14 residues. J was trimmed by 4 bases and V by 3 bases; bases with no gene match: 2. The germline V gene encodes CDR1 MDHEN and CDR2 SYDVKM. CDR3 sequence (DNA): TGTGCCAGCAGTTTTGGACAGGGTAATCAGCCCCAGCATTTT. Its protein product is CASSFGQGNQPQHF.

This clone was picked up one time. The chain carries TRBV28 and TRBJ1-1; D remains ambiguous. Germline V lookup: CDR1 MDHEN, CDR2 SYDVKM. V lost 6 bases, J lost 2 bases, and 7 bases lay in between. The CDR3 length is 12 residues. CDR3 nucleotide sequence: TGTGCCAGCAGGCTAGTTAACACTGAAGCTTTCTTT. Its protein is CASRLVNTEAFF.